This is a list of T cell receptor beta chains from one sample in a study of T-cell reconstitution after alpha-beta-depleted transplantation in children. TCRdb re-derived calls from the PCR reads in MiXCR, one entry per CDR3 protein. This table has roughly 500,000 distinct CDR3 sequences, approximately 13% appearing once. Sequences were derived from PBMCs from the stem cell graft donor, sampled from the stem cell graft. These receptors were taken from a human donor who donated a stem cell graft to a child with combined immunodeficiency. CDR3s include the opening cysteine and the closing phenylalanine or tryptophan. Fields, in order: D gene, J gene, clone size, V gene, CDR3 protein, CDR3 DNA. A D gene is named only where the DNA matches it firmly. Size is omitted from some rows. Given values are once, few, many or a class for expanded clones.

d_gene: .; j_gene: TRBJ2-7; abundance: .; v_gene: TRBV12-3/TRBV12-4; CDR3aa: CASSLMPTSTHEQYF; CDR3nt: TGTGCCAGCAGTCTAATGCCGACTAGTACACACGAGCAGTACTTC
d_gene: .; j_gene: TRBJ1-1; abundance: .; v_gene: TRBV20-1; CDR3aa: CSELGPRLNTEAFF; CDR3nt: TGCAGCGAACTGGGTCCCAGGCTGAACACTGAAGCTTTCTTT
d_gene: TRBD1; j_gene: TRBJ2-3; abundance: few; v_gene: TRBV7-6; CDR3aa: CASRSIPGQGGTDTQYF; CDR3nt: TGTGCCAGCAGGTCCATTCCGGGACAGGGTGGCACAGATACGCAGTATTTT
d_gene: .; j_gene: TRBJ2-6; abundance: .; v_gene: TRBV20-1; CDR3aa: CSAYPRSGANVLTF; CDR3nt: TGCAGTGCTTATCCGCGGTCTGGGGCCAACGTCCTGACTTTC
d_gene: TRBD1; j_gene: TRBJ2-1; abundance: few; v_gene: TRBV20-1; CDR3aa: CSATRAGGTYNEQFF; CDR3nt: TGCAGTGCTACCCGCGCAGGGGGAACCTACAATGAGCAGTTCTTC
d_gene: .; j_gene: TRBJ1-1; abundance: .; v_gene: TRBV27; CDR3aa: CASSFHGPNTEAFF; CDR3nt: TGTGCCAGCAGTTTCCACGGGCCGAACACTGAAGCTTTCTTT
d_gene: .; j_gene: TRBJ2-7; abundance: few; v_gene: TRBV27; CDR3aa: CASSFSGLGLSSYEQYF; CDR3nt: TGTGCCAGCAGCTTTTCGGGGCTGGGGCTCAGTAGTTACGAGCAGTACTTC
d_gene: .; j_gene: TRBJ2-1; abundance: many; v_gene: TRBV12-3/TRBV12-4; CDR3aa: CASSLAGRRGNEQFF; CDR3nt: TGTGCCAGCAGTTTAGCGGGGCGGAGGGGGAATGAGCAGTTCTTC
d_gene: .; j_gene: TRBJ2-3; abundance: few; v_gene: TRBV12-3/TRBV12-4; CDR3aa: CASSRLTSTDTQYF; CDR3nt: TGTGCCAGCAGTCGACTTACCAGCACAGATACGCAGTATTTT
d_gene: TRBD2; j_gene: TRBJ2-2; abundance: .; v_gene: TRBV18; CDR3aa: CASFPGLAAYSGELFF; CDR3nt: TGTGCCAGCTTTCCCGGACTAGCGGCCTACTCCGGGGAGCTGTTTTTT
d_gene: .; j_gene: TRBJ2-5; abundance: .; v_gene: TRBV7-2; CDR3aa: CASSLSPAGTQETQYF; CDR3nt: TGTGCCAGCAGCTTATCTCCCGCAGGGACTCAAGAGACCCAGTACTTC
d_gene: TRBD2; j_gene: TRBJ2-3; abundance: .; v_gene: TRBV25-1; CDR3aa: CASSATSGRASDTQYF; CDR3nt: TGTGCCAGCAGTGCAACTAGCGGGAGGGCCTCAGATACGCAGTATTTT
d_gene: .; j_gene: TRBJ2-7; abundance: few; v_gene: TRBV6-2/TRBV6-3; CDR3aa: CASSANRAAYEQYF; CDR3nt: TGTGCCAGCAGTGCGAACAGGGCCGCCTACGAGCAGTACTTC
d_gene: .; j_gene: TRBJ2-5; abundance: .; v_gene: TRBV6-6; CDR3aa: CASSYSGVGTQYF; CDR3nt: TGTGCCAGCAGTTACTCCGGGGTTGGGACCCAGTACTTC
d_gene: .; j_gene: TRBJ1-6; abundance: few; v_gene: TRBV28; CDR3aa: CASSLLWGRNSPLHF; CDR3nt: TGTGCCAGCAGTTTATTATGGGGTAGGAATTCACCCCTCCACTTT
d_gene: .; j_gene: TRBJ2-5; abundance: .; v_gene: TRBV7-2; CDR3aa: CASRAGFSQETQYF; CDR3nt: TGTGCCAGCAGGGCCGGATTTTCGCAAGAGACCCAGTACTTC
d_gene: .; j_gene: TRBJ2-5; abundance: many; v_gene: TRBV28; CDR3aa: CASSLLSTGGETQYF; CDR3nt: TGTGCCAGCAGTCTCCTATCGACAGGCGGGGAGACCCAGTACTTC
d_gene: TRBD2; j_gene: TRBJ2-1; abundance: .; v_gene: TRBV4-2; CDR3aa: CASSQDPVLAGGLNEQFF; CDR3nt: TGTGCCAGCAGCCAAGACCCCGTACTAGCGGGGGGTCTCAATGAGCAGTTCTTC
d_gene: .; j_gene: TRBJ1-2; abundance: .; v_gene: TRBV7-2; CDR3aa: CASSFGGFDYGYTF; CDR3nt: TGTGCCAGCAGCTTTGGGGGATTCGACTATGGCTACACCTTC
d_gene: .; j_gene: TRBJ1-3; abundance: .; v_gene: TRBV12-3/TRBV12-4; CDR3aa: CASSTYGNTIYF; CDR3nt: TGTGCCAGCAGTACGTACGGAAACACCATATATTTT
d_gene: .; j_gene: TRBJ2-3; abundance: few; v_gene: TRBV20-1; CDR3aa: CSASFAFADTQYF; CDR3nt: TGCAGTGCTAGTTTCGCTTTCGCAGATACGCAGTATTTT
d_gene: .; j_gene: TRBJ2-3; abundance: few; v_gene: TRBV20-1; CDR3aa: CSARETGLDTQYF; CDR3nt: TGCAGTGCCAGGGAGACAGGCCTAGATACGCAGTATTTT
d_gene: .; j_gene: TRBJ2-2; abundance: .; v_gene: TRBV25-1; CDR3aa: CASSEYHGNTGELFF; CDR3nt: TGTGCCAGCAGTGAATATCACGGAAACACCGGGGAGCTGTTTTTT
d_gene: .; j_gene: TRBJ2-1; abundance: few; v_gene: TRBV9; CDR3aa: CASSEDREGNEQFF; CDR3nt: TGTGCCAGCAGCGAGGACAGGGAGGGCAATGAGCAGTTCTTC
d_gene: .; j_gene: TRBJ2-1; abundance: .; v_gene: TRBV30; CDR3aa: CAWSGGAPGNEQFF; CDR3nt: TGTGCCTGGAGTGGTGGGGCGCCTGGGAATGAGCAGTTCTTC
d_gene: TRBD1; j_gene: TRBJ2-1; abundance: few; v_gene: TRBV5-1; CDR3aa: CASSQGQDYNEQFF; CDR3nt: TGCGCCAGCAGCCAAGGACAGGACTACAATGAGCAGTTCTTC
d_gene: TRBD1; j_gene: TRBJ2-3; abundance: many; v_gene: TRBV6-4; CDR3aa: CASSPGQGDTDTQYF; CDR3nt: TGTGCCAGCAGCCCGGGACAGGGAGATACAGATACGCAGTATTTT
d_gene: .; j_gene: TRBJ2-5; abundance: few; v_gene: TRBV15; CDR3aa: CATSREYGSQGMETQYF; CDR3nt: TGTGCCACCAGCAGAGAGTATGGGAGTCAGGGTATGGAGACCCAGTACTTC
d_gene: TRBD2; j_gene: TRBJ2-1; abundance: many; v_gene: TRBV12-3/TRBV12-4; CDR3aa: CASRIGLGEYNEQFF; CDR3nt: TGTGCCAGCAGGATAGGACTAGGAGAGTACAATGAGCAGTTCTTC
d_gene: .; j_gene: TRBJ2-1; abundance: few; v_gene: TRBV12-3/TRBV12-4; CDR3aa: CASSLFGVGAYNEQFF; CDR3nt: TGTGCCAGCAGTTTATTCGGGGTAGGGGCCTACAATGAGCAGTTCTTC
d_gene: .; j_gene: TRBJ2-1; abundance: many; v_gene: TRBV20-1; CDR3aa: CSARDFVAGDEQFF; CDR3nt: TGCAGTGCTAGAGATTTTGTTGCTGGGGATGAGCAGTTCTTC
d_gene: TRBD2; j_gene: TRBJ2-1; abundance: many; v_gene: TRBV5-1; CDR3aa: CASSAAGRINNEQFF; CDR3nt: TGCGCCAGCAGCGCAGCGGGACGGATAAACAATGAGCAGTTCTTC
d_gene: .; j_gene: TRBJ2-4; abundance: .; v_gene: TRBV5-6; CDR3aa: CASSLGGAVDIQYF; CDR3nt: TGTGCCAGCAGCTTGGGGGGGGCTGTGGACATTCAGTACTTC
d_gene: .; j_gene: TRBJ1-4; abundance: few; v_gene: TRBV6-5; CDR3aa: CASSSSPGSLEKLFF; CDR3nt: TGTGCCAGCAGTTCCTCGCCGGGGTCTCTTGAAAAACTGTTTTTT
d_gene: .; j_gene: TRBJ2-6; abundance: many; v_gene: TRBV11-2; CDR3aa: CASSLRGAGSGANVLTF; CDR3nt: TGTGCCAGCAGCTTGAGAGGGGCCGGGTCTGGGGCCAACGTCCTGACTTTC
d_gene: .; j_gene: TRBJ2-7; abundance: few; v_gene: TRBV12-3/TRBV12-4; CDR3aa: CASSLESAYEQYF; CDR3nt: TGTGCCAGCAGTTTGGAGAGCGCCTACGAGCAGTACTTC
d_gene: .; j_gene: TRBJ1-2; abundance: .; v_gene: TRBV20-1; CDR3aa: CSARDRIVRGYTF; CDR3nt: TGCAGTGCTAGAGACAGGATAGTGCGGGGCTACACCTTC
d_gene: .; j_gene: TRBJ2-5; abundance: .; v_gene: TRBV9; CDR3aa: CASSESDQQETQYF; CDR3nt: TGTGCCAGCAGCGAGTCAGACCAACAAGAGACCCAGTACTTC
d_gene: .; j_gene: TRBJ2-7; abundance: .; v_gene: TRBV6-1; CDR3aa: CASSEPGLPYEQYF; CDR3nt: TGTGCCAGCAGTGAACCGGGTTTACCTTACGAGCAGTACTTC
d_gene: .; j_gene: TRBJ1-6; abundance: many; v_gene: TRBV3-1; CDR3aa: CASSSEGNSPLHF; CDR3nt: TGTGCCAGCAGCTCAGAGGGTAATTCACCCCTCCACTTT
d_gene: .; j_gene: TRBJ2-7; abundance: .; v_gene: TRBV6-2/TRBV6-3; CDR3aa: CASRPGFDYEQYF; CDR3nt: TGTGCCAGCAGACCAGGGTTTGACTACGAGCAGTACTTC
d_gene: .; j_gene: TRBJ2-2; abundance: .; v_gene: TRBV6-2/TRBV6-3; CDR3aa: CASSSPPGRRTGELFF; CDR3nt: TGTGCCAGCAGCTCACCTCCGGGGCGGCGCACCGGGGAGCTGTTTTTT
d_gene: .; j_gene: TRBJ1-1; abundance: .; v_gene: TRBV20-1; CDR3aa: CSARDGLVDAFF; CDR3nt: TGCAGTGCTAGAGACGGACTTGTTGACGCTTTCTTT
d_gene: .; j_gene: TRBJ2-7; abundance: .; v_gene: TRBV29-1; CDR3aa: CSVRGPDLREQYF; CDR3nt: TGCAGCGTCCGGGGTCCGGACTTACGTGAGCAGTACTTC
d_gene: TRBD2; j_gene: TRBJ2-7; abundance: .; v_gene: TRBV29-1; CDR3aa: CSVESTEGLASDEQYF; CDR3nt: TGCAGCGTTGAATCGACCGAGGGACTAGCTAGCGACGAGCAGTACTTC
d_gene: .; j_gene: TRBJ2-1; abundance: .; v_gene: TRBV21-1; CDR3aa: CASSNPRETNEQFF; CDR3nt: TGTGCCAGCAGCAACCCTCGGGAGACCAATGAGCAGTTCTTC
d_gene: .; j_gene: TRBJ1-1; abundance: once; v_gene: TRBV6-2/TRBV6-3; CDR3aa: CASSYFRVNTEAFF; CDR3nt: TGTGCCAGCAGTTACTTCAGGGTGAACACTGAAGCTTTCTTT
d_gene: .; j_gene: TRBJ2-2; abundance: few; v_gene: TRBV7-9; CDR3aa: CASSFPGRNTGELFF; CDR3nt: TGTGCCAGCAGCTTTCCGGGCCGCAACACCGGGGAGCTGTTTTTT
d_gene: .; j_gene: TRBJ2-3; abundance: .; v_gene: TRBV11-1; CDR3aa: CASSSGTALTDTQYF; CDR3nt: TGTGCCAGCAGCTCCGGGACCGCGCTCACAGATACGCAGTATTTT
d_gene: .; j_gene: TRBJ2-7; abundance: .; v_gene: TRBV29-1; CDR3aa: CSVVIAVNAYEQYF; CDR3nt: TGCAGCGTTGTGATTGCGGTCAACGCCTACGAGCAGTACTTC
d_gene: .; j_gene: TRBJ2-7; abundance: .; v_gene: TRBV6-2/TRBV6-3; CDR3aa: CASSSWTVSYEQYF; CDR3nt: TGTGCCAGCAGTTCCTGGACGGTATCCTACGAGCAGTACTTC
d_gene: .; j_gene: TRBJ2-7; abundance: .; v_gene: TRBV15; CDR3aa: CATSREEHYEQYF; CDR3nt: TGTGCCACCAGCAGAGAGGAACACTACGAGCAGTACTTC
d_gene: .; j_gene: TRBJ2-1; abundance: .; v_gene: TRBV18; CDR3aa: CASSHTGQPNHNEQFF; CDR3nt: TGTGCCAGCTCCCACACAGGGCAACCTAACCACAATGAGCAGTTCTTC